This TCR beta chain was retrieved from a study of cytomegalovirus exposure and HLA in healthy donors. Vbeta (60) and Jbeta (13) primers were used in the PCR. Sequenced by immunoSEQ multiplex PCR; TCRdb stores in-frame clones only, minus some. This table has over 100,000 clones, approximately 73% appearing once. V dropped 4 bases and J dropped 4; count of bases not matched to a gene: 7. The V gene's germline CDR1 is LNHDA and CDR2 SQIVND (reference sequence). The CDR3 length is 15 residues. Study-level points and caveats: Despite most TCR sequences being rare, some public TCRs occurred in many donors. Three CMV-associated chains were confirmed in vitro to be specific for CMV antigens.

As to this clone: Its antigen is not known.

What was sequenced was PBMCs. This receptor was taken from a man aged 40-49 years in good health and CMV-seronegative. This chain links TRBV19 with TRBJ1-1; 9 bases are a match to TRBD1. The CDR3 DNA follows: TGTGCCAGTAGTAGCTTGACAGGGGGGATCACTGAAGCTTTCTTT. Translating it yields CASSSLTGGITEAFF.